This entry lists 21 T cell receptor beta chains sequenced from one sample in a study of OX40 agonist ivuxolimab in advanced cancers. Only in-frame clones appear in the TCRdb table, and some are missing; sequencing was by immunoSEQ multiplex PCR. This sample yields 120,000 or so clones, of which approximately 90% are seen a single time; less than 0.35% belongs to the top ten. Sequenced here: CD4+ or CD8+ T cells sorted from blood, sampled in a trial of the OX40 agonist ivuxolimab. These receptors originate from an adult with an advanced solid tumor such as melanoma, head and neck, liver or kidney cancer.

This clone was seen only a few times. The V and J genes are TRBV19 and TRBJ2-7, with 8 bases identical to TRBD2. The CDR3 totals 14 residues. The V segment lost 5 bases and the J segment 1 base; nucleotides outside the gene matches: 4. Germline assignment: CDR1 LNHDA and CDR2 SQIVND (reference sequence). CDR3 nucleotides: TGTGCCAGTAGTTCGGGACTAGGGTCCTACGAGCAGTACTTC. Amino acid sequence: CASSSGLGSYEQYF.

This clone was seen a handful of times. The chain combines TRBV6-5 with TRBJ2-7, with 8 bases lining up with TRBD1. J gave up 6 bases and V 0 bases, and 7 bases lay outside the gene matches. Germline values: CDR1 MNHEY, CDR2 SVGAGI. The CDR3 consists of 15 residues. The DNA of the CDR3 is TGTGCCAGCAGTTACTCGAGGGACAGGAGCGCCGAGCAGTACTTC. Translated, it gives CASSYSRDRSAEQYF.

The V call is TRBV19, the J call TRBJ1-6; D gene uncertain. This CDR3 is built from 13 residues. V was clipped by 7 bases and J by 9 bases, with 13 bases between them. Per the germline V gene, CDR1 is LNHDA and CDR2 is SQIVND (reference sequence). CDR3 residues: CASTPRWSSPLHF. The DNA for the CDR3 is TGTGCCAGTACCCCCCGTTGGAGTTCACCCCTCCACTTT.

V and J are TRBV12-5 and TRBJ2-1; unclear D gene. Trimming shortened V by 3 bases and J by 4 bases, and 7 bases separated the two germline ends. Germline CDR1 LGHNT, CDR2 FRNRAP. This CDR3 has 13 amino acids. Here the CDR3 reads CASGFYSYNEQFF. CDR3 bases: TGTGCTAGTGGTTTTTATTCATACAATGAGCAGTTCTTC.

The chain employs TRBV5-1 and TRBJ2-3, with D perhaps TRBD2 (6 bases). The CDR3 has 14 residues. Germline CDR1 reads SGHRS; CDR2 reads YFSETQ. V lost 5 bases and J lost 4, with 14 bases in between. The CDR3 DNA sequence: TGCGCCAGCAGACGGAGGGAGGAGGCAGATACGCAGTATTTT. It codes for CASRRREEADTQYF. The full variable domain, its missing parts supplied by reference TRBV5-1 and TRBJ2-3, is KAGVTQTPRYLIKTRGQQVTLSCSPISGHRSVSWYQQTPGQGLQFLFEYFSETQRNKGNFPGRFSGRQFSNSRSEMNVSTLELGDSALYLCASRRREEADTQYFGPGTRLTVL.

This sequence joins TRBV7-2 and TRBJ2-1; 10 nucleotides align to TRBD2. This CDR3 comprises 16 residues. Per the germline V gene, CDR1 is SGHTA and CDR2 is FQGNSA. The trim removed 0 bases at V and 8 bases at J, leaving 7 bases unmatched. The DNA of the CDR3 is TGTGCCAGCAGCTTAGCGCTAACTAGCGGGATATATGAGCAGTTCTTC. As protein: CASSLALTSGIYEQFF. Drawing the rest from reference TRBV7-2 and TRBJ2-1, the complete variable domain is GAGVSQSPSNKVTEKGKDVELRCDPISGHTALYWYRQSLGQGLEFLIYFQGNSAPDKSGLPSDRFSAERTGGSVSTLTIQRTQQEDSAVYLCASSLALTSGIYEQFFGPGTRLTVL.

This chain joins TRBV28 and TRBJ2-7; 9 nucleotides agree with TRBD1. V shed 0 bases and J 4 bases; nucleotides not matched to a gene: 7. The CDR3 totals 16 residues. Per germline, CDR1 MDHEN and CDR2 SYDVKM. The CDR3 DNA follows: TGTGCCAGCAGTTTATGGGGACAGGGTCTCGCGTACGAGCAGTACTTC. This encodes CASSLWGQGLAYEQYF. Full variable domain (remainder filled in from reference TRBV28 and TRBJ2-7): DVKVTQSSRYLVKRTGEKVFLECVQDMDHENMFWYRQDPGLGLRLIYFSYDVKMKEKGDIPEGYSVSREKKERFSLILESASTNQTSMYLCASSLWGQGLAYEQYFGPGTRLTVT.

The rearrangement uses TRBV19 and TRBJ1-5; D may be TRBD1 (6 bases). Germline V gives CDR1 LNHDA, CDR2 SQIVND (reference sequence). Trimming stripped 0 bases from V and 7 bases from J, with 13 bases between. The CDR3 consists of 15 residues. In DNA form, the CDR3 reads TGTGCCAGTAGTATAGATCGGGGGCTTGGGCAGCCCCAGCATTTT. It yields the protein CASSIDRGLGQPQHF.

The chain carries TRBV18 and TRBJ1-5; 7 bases map to TRBD1. The CDR3 runs 14 residues. Germline lookup yields CDR1 KGHSH and CDR2 LQKENI. Trimming removed 6 bases from V and 4 bases from J; junction bases left unmatched: 6. CDR3 coding DNA: TGTGCCAGCTCCCTCGGACAGGTTAATCAGCCCCAGCATTTT. Translated, it gives CASSLGQVNQPQHF.

The CDR3 DNA is TGTGCCTGGAGTGTAAGGACCCCTCAAGATACGCAGTATTTT. Translated: CAWSVRTPQDTQYF. This chain connects TRBV30 to TRBJ2-3; D remains ambiguous. The CDR3 covers 14 residues. Germline-derived CDR1 and CDR2 are GTSNPN and SVGIG (reference sequence). The V end was cut by 0 bases, the J end by 5 bases, with 12 bases between.

CDR3 loop: CASSWTGVVNEKLFF. The CDR3 DNA is TGTGCCAGCAGCTGGACGGGGGTGGTTAATGAAAAACTGTTTTTT. V is TRBV7-2 and J is TRBJ1-4, with a tentative D call TRBD1 (5 bases). Deletions cut 4 bases from V and 4 bases from J, with 13 bases between. Germline lookup yields CDR1 SGHTA and CDR2 FQGNSA. The CDR3 is made up of 15 amino acids.

This chain's CDR3 is CASSFFPPGRNQPQHF. Written as DNA, the CDR3 is TGTGCCAGCAGTTTTTTCCCTCCAGGGCGCAATCAGCCCCAGCATTTT. The chain has TRBV27 and TRBJ1-5; tentative D call: TRBD1 (5 bases). Germline loops: CDR1 MNHEY, CDR2 SMNVEV (reference sequence). Trimming shortened V by 3 bases and J by 2 bases, and 14 bases separated the two germline ends. The CDR3 length is 16 residues.

The chain combines TRBV5-1 with TRBJ2-3; TRBD2 might be the D (5 bases). This CDR3 is built from 15 residues. Germline CDR1 and CDR2: SGHRS and YFSETQ. The ends were cut back, 4 bases at V and 0 bases at J, with 12 bases in the middle. CDR3 residues: CASSKEVQSTDTQYF. Here the CDR3 DNA reads TGCGCCAGCAGCAAGGAGGTACAGAGCACAGATACGCAGTATTTT.

This rearrangement joins TRBV29-1 to TRBJ2-3, with D unresolved. In germline, CDR1 is SQVTM, CDR2 ANQGSEA. V was cut by 4 bases and J by 0 bases, with 5 bases left in between. This CDR3 is 12 amino acids long. The CDR3 bases are TGCAGCGTTGTAGTCAGCACAGATACGCAGTATTTT. Protein sequence: CSVVVSTDTQYF.

The chain carries TRBV15 and TRBJ2-5; maybe TRBD1 (5 bases). The length of the CDR3 is 14 residues. Germline CDR1 is LNHNV and CDR2 is YYDKDF (reference sequence). With 3 bases removed from V and 13 bases from J, the gap between germline ends came to 21 bases. As DNA, the CDR3 is TGTGCCACCAGCAGCCCATTATCCTTAGACAGCCCGTACTTC. Residues: CATSSPLSLDSPYF.

Concerning this clone itself: A read error may account for a junction end that differs from germline. The chain uses TRBV7-7 and TRBJ2-3; perhaps TRBD2 as D (6 bases). Looked up from germline, CDR1 is SSHAT and CDR2 is FNYEAQ (reference sequence). CDR3 length: 15 residues. CDR3: CASSLGGPSTDTQYF. CDR3 bases: TGTGCTAGCAGCTTGGGAGGCCCTAGCACAGATACGCAGTATTTT.

The gene calls are TRBV11-2 and TRBJ1-2; D is unresolved. V gave up 3 bases and J gave up 4 bases, with 6 bases separating them. The CDR3 spans 12 residues. Germline V gives CDR1 SGHAT, CDR2 FQNNGV. CDR3 in amino acids: CASSFDLYGYTF. CDR3 DNA: TGTGCCAGCAGCTTCGACCTCTATGGCTACACCTTC.

V is TRBV4-3 and J is TRBJ2-3, with D maybe TRBD2 (6 bases). V shed 3 bases and J shed 9 bases, with 13 bases lying between them. In germline, CDR1 is LGHNA, CDR2 YSLEER. The length of the CDR3 is 13 residues. CDR3 sequence reads: CASSQGSEGTQYF. CDR3 DNA: TGCGCCAGCAGCCAGGGCTCGGAGGGAACGCAGTATTTT.

V usage is TRBV6-6 and J usage is TRBJ1-2; D might be TRBD1 (6 bases). This CDR3 comprises 14 residues. The V and J ends lost 6 bases and 4 bases respectively, with 15 bases between them. Germline V gene lookup returns CDR1 MNHNY and CDR2 SVGAGI (reference sequence). The chain's CDR3 is CASSNTGQGYGYTF. The CDR3 nucleotides are TGTGCCAGCAGCAATACAGGGCAGGGCTATGGCTACACCTTC.

The chain has TRBV4-3 and TRBJ1-1, with D perhaps matching TRBD1 (6 bases). V shed 3 bases and J shed 6 bases, with 8 bases lying between them. Germline V gives CDR1 LGHNA, CDR2 YSLEER. CDR3 length: 12 residues. The CDR3: CASSQSGAEAFF. The DNA for the CDR3 is TGCGCCAGCAGCCAGTCAGGGGCTGAAGCTTTCTTT.

This chain connects TRBV5-1 to TRBJ2-5; tentative D call: TRBD1 (5 bases). Germline lookup yields CDR1 SGHRS and CDR2 YFSETQ. V was pared by 4 bases and J by 0 bases, with 10 bases between. This CDR3 is built from 14 residues. The CDR3 protein is CASSTRQYQETQYF. The CDR3 DNA sequence: TGCGCCAGCAGCACCCGACAGTACCAAGAGACCCAGTACTTC. Together with reference TRBV5-1 and TRBJ2-5, the CDR3 gives the full variable domain: KAGVTQTPRYLIKTRGQQVTLSCSPISGHRSVSWYQQTPGQGLQFLFEYFSETQRNKGNFPGRFSGRQFSNSRSEMNVSTLELGDSALYLCASSTRQYQETQYFGPGTRLLVL.